This entry lists 30 T cell receptor beta chains sequenced from one sample in a study of blood T cell repertoires in COVID-19. Produced via immunoSEQ multiplex PCR; TCRdb's table is partial and in-frame only. Of 150,000 to 200,000 clones in the sample, 80% to 90% were seen once. The sample comprised peripheral blood. The receptors were gathered from a human donor with active or convalescent COVID-19. The donor label of this sample is uncertain.

The chain's CDR3 is CASNRGWDRGMMANQPQHF. The DNA for the CDR3 is TGTGCCAGTAACCGGGGGTGGGACAGGGGGATGATGGCCAATCAGCCCCAGCATTTT. The chain uses TRBV19 and TRBJ1-5; 11 bases fit TRBD1. Germline V gene data show CDR1 as LNHDA and CDR2 as SQIVND (reference sequence). J gave up 3 bases and V 7 bases, and 17 bases lay outside the gene matches. This CDR3 spans 19 amino acids.

This rearrangement joins TRBV7-9 to TRBJ2-7, with D maybe TRBD1 (6 bases). CDR3 size: 14 residues. V was shortened by 3 bases and J by 2 bases, with 11 bases between the two germline ends. CDR1 is SEHNR and CDR2 is FQNEAQ in the germline V gene (reference sequence). This CDR3 is CASSFTGTPYEQYF. CDR3 in DNA: TGTGCCAGCAGCTTTACAGGGACCCCCTACGAGCAGTACTTC. Together with reference TRBV7-9 and TRBJ2-7, the CDR3 gives the full variable domain: DTGVSQNPRHKITKRGQNVTFRCDPISEHNRLYWYRQTLGQGPEFLTYFQNEAQLEKSRLLSDRFSAERPKGSFSTLEIQRTEQGDSAMYLCASSFTGTPYEQYFGPGTRLTVT.

J is TRBJ2-2 and V is TRBV11-3; 10 bases map to TRBD2. V lost 5 bases to trimming and J lost 0 bases; unmatched junction nucleotides: 9. This CDR3 has 18 amino acids. CDR1 and CDR2 from the germline V gene are SGHNT and YENEEA. In DNA, the CDR3 is TGTGCCAGCAGCCGAGCATCTAGCGGGGGCCCGAACACCGGGGAGCTGTTTTTT. Its protein is CASSRASSGGPNTGELFF.

V gene TRBV19 combines with J gene TRBJ1-3; D ambiguous. The CDR3 loop spans 15 amino acids. Between the trimmed V and J ends, which lost 7 bases and 2 bases, there was a span of 15 bases. Germline-derived CDR1 and CDR2 are LNHDA and SQIVND (reference sequence). The CDR3 region is CASTTEDWTGNTIYF. The CDR3 nucleotides are TGTGCCAGTACGACGGAAGACTGGACTGGAAACACCATATATTTT.

This chain links TRBV7-6 with TRBJ1-2; possible D gene TRBD1, 5 bases. Trimming cost V 5 bases and J 5 bases, with 18 bases left between them. The CDR3 covers 15 residues. Germline loops: CDR1 SGHVS, CDR2 FNYEAQ. The CDR3 nucleotides are TGTGCCAGCAGCCCCGTGGGGGGGGTTCATTATGGCTACACCTTC. Encoded protein: CASSPVGGVHYGYTF. Full variable domain (rest looked up from reference TRBV7-6 and TRBJ1-2): GAGVSQSPRYKVTKRGQDVALRCDPISGHVSLYWYRQALGQGPEFLTYFNYEAQQDKSGLPNDRFSAERPEGSISTLTIQRTEQRDSAMYRCASSPVGGVHYGYTFGSGTRLTVV.

The sample holds a few counts of this clone. The chain employs TRBV4-2 and TRBJ1-1; D is undetermined. CDR3 length: 14 amino acids. CDR1 is LGHNA, CDR2 YNFKEQ, per germline. Trimming stripped 0 bases from V and 4 bases from J, with 9 bases between. The DNA for the CDR3 is TGTGCCAGCAGCCAAGATATGTATTCCACTGAAGCTTTCTTT. This gives the protein CASSQDMYSTEAFF.

Remarks on this clone: This sample includes further DNA sequences coding for the same CDR3. V gene TRBV6-6 combines with J gene TRBJ1-1; 9 nucleotides line up with TRBD1. From germline, CDR1 is MNHNY and CDR2 SVGAGI (reference sequence). Trimming at V came to 6 bases and at J to 1 base, leaving 6 bases not matched to a gene. The CDR3 runs 15 residues. CDR3 loop: CASSSTGGGNTEAFF. In DNA, the CDR3 is TGTGCCAGCAGCTCGACAGGGGGGGGGAACACTGAAGCTTTCTTT.

This chain links TRBV27 with TRBJ1-2, with a tentative D call TRBD1 (6 bases). The V gene lost 1 base and the J gene lost 4 bases, with 13 bases spanning the gap. This CDR3 is built from 15 residues. The germline gives CDR1 MNHEY, CDR2 SMNVEV (reference sequence). CDR3 protein: CASSLWGGAGYGYTF. The CDR3, as DNA: TGTGCCAGCAGTTTATGGGGGGGCGCGGGCTATGGCTACACCTTC.

The V gene is TRBV10-3, the J gene TRBJ2-6; D may be TRBD1 (6 bases). Trimming left V 8 bases short and J 3 bases short, with 29 bases between. Looked up from germline, CDR1 is ENHRY and CDR2 is SYGVKD. The CDR3 is made up of 20 amino acids. The CDR3 reads CAIPLGAERPWGDGANVLTF. The CDR3, as DNA: TGTGCCATCCCGCTGGGGGCAGAGAGACCCTGGGGAGATGGGGCCAACGTCCTGACTTTC.

V and J are TRBV3-1 (or the pseudogene TRBV3-2) and TRBJ2-3; D perhaps matches TRBD1 (5 bases). The CDR3 loop spans 18 amino acids. CDR1 is LGHDT and CDR2 is YNNKEL in the germline V gene (reference sequence). Deletions cut 1 base from V and 2 bases from J, with 19 bases between. CDR3 loop: CASSQAVDDQGFTDTQYF. As DNA, the CDR3 is TGTGCCAGCAGCCAAGCGGTCGATGATCAGGGATTCACAGATACGCAGTATTTT.

This clone was seen a handful of times. Written as DNA, the CDR3 is TGCGCCAGCAGCTTTTATCAGGGAAGGAGTGGCTACACCTTC. Translating gives CASSFYQGRSGYTF. This chain joins TRBV5-1 and TRBJ1-2; the D gene is possibly TRBD1 (5 bases). Trimming removed 2 bases at V and 7 bases at J, with 15 bases between. CDR3 length: 14 residues. Per germline, CDR1 SGHRS and CDR2 YFSETQ. Together with reference TRBV5-1 and TRBJ1-2, the CDR3 gives the full variable domain: KAGVTQTPRYLIKTRGQQVTLSCSPISGHRSVSWYQQTPGQGLQFLFEYFSETQRNKGNFPGRFSGRQFSNSRSEMNVSTLELGDSALYLCASSFYQGRSGYTFGSGTRLTVV.

The chain recombines TRBV30 with TRBJ1-1, with D possibly being TRBD1 (5 bases). The CDR3 has 14 residues. Per germline, CDR1 GTSNPN and CDR2 SVGIG (reference sequence). Trimming took off 0 bases at V and 10 bases at J, with 18 bases between the two ends. CDR3 in DNA: TGTGCCTGGAGTGTTGGTTCGGGGCCGGGAGGAGCTTTCTTT. Protein: CAWSVGSGPGGAFF.

This clone was detected a few times. The chain links TRBV28 to TRBJ1-2; D not resolved. CDR3 length: 14 amino acids. Germline values: CDR1 MDHEN, CDR2 SYDVKM. Trimming left V 6 bases short and J 3 bases short, with 14 bases between. The CDR3 DNA follows: TGTGCCAGCAGCCTTCGAGCGCTTGACTATGGCTACACCTTC. Amino acid sequence: CASSLRALDYGYTF.

This sequence joins TRBV4-1 and TRBJ2-1; weak D call: TRBD2 (5 bases). The CDR3 has 11 residues. V lost 4 bases, J lost 10 bases, and 8 bases lay in between. Germline CDR1 MGHRA, CDR2 YSYEKL. CDR3: CASSRGGEQFF. As DNA, the CDR3 is TGCGCCAGCAGCCGTGGCGGGGAGCAGTTCTTC.

V and J are TRBV27 and TRBJ2-7; 11 bases match TRBD2. CDR3 length: 15 residues. After removal of 2 bases from V and 2 bases from J, the junction contained 2 bases not matched to a gene. Germline V lookup: CDR1 MNHEY, CDR2 SMNVEV (reference sequence). This CDR3 reads CASSLIAGGPYEQYF. Here the CDR3 DNA reads TGTGCCAGCAGTTTAATAGCGGGAGGGCCCTACGAGCAGTACTTC.

The chain uses TRBV11-2 and TRBJ1-2; D not resolved. V was pared by 1 base and J by 8 bases, with 11 bases between. CDR3 size: 13 residues. Germline lookup yields CDR1 SGHAT and CDR2 FQNNGV. The CDR3 DNA reads TGTGCCAGCAGCTTAGCACCGATCGGGGGCTACACCTTC. It encodes CASSLAPIGGYTF.

The table lists this clone with many counts. The gene calls are TRBV4-1 and TRBJ2-7; no clear D gene. Trimming took off 0 bases at V and 0 bases at J, with 9 bases between the two ends. Germline V gene sequence: CDR1 MGHRA, CDR2 YSYEKL. The CDR3 spans 15 residues. DNA of the CDR3: TGCGCCAGCAGCCAAGATTGGGCAGTCTCCTACGAGCAGTACTTC. Translation gives CASSQDWAVSYEQYF.

The rearrangement links TRBV5-1 to TRBJ2-5, with D hard to call. CDR1 is SGHRS, CDR2 YFSETQ, per germline. V shed 0 bases and J shed 2 bases, with 14 bases lying between them. The CDR3 spans 16 residues. The CDR3 loop is CASSLVGGNLQETQYF. The CDR3 DNA follows: TGCGCCAGCAGCTTGGTCGGCGGAAACCTACAAGAGACCCAGTACTTC.

A single count supports this clone. The chain joins TRBV10-3 to TRBJ2-3; TRBD1 might be the D (5 bases). The CDR3 contains 15 residues. V was clipped by 7 bases and J by 2 bases, with 16 bases between them. Germline CDR1 is ENHRY and CDR2 is SYGVKD. In DNA, the CDR3 is TGTGCCATCAAAAGGGGCGCCTTGATCACAGATACGCAGTATTTT. Residues: CAIKRGALITDTQYF.

The chain combines TRBV29-1 with TRBJ1-3, with D possibly TRBD1 on 5 matching bases. CDR3 length equals 13 residues. Germline CDR1 and CDR2: SQVTM and ANQGSEA. The V gene lost 7 bases and the J gene lost 6 bases, with 16 bases spanning the gap. The CDR3: CSAIDSVPNTIYF. The CDR3 DNA follows: TGCAGCGCTATTGACAGTGTCCCAAACACCATATATTTT.

The CDR3 nucleotides are TGCAGCGCCTCCCCCGGGACAGGGAGGGAAAAACTGTTTTTT. Translating it yields CSASPGTGREKLFF. The chain carries TRBV29-1 and TRBJ1-4; the match to TRBD1 covers 9 bases. Germline CDR1 is SQVTM and CDR2 is ANQGSEA. The CDR3 loop spans 14 amino acids. Trimming at V came to 7 bases and at J to 8 bases, leaving 11 bases not matched to a gene.

This clone was detected a few times. The rearrangement joins TRBV9 to TRBJ1-1; weak D call: TRBD1 (6 bases). Germline CDR1 is SGDLS and CDR2 is YYNGEE. The length of the CDR3 is 13 residues. The V gene lost 7 bases and the J gene lost 5 bases, with 15 bases spanning the gap. The DNA for the CDR3 is TGTGCCAGCTCCCCCAGGGGAATTACTGAAGCTTTCTTT. Translation: CASSPRGITEAFF.

This clone occurred a few times. V usage is TRBV24-1 and J usage is TRBJ2-2; 7 bases line up with TRBD2. V gave up 3 bases and J gave up 3 bases; unmatched junction bases: 15. The CDR3 spans 19 residues. The germline CDR1 and CDR2 sequences are KGHDR and SFDVKD. The CDR3 nucleotides read TGTGCCACCAGTGATCCCGGGATACCGGCGGGAGTGGACACCGGGGAGCTGTTTTTT. Translating it yields CATSDPGIPAGVDTGELFF.

The J gene is TRBJ2-4, the V gene TRBV12-3 or TRBV12-4; the match to TRBD2 covers 8 bases. Trimming cost V 5 bases and J 6 bases; bases outside gene matches: 3. The CDR3 runs to 13 residues. The CDR3 DNA reads as TGTGCCAGCAGTCGGGGACTAGGAAACATTCAGTACTTC. It is translated as CASSRGLGNIQYF.

The chain combines TRBV6-5 with TRBJ2-7, with 9 bases that match TRBD1. The V gene's germline CDR1 is MNHEY and CDR2 SVGAGI. V lost 2 bases to trimming and J lost 3 bases; unmatched junction nucleotides: 8. This CDR3 region has 16 residues. The CDR3 loop reads CASSYIGTGIFYEQYF. The CDR3 DNA reads as TGTGCCAGCAGTTACATCGGGACAGGGATTTTCTACGAGCAGTACTTC.

The rearrangement joins TRBV28 to TRBJ1-2, with D unclear. The V and J ends lost 2 bases and 1 base respectively, with 11 bases between them. The CDR3 covers 15 residues. CDR1 and CDR2 (germline): MDHEN, SYDVKM. CDR3 sequence (DNA): TGTGCCAGCAGTTTAGAGGAGTCGTTTAACTATGGCTACACCTTC. Translation: CASSLEESFNYGYTF.

This chain uses TRBV4-2 with TRBJ1-2; no reliable D call. Germline lookup yields CDR1 LGHNA and CDR2 YNFKEQ. There are 16 residues in the CDR3. Between the trimmed V and J ends, which lost 0 bases and 2 bases, there was a span of 13 bases. CDR3 sequence: CASSQDLLEKNYGYTF. CDR3 nucleotide sequence: TGTGCCAGCAGCCAAGATCTTTTAGAGAAAAACTATGGCTACACCTTC.

The CDR3 is CASSLGQGGGEQFF. CDR3 nucleotides: TGCGCCAGCAGCCTCGGACAGGGGGGCGGGGAGCAGTTCTTC. The V and J genes are TRBV5-1 and TRBJ2-1, with 10 bases lining up with TRBD1. This CDR3 has 14 residues. The germline V gene has CDR1 SGHRS and CDR2 YFSETQ. The ends lost 4 bases at V and 10 bases at J; junction bases unmatched: 8.

V gene TRBV10-3 combines with J gene TRBJ2-7, with 9 bases fitting TRBD2. The V and J ends lost 0 bases and 0 bases, in that order; junction bases with no gene match: 3. Germline CDR1 ENHRY, CDR2 SYGVKD. This CDR3 has 16 residues. CDR3 in amino acids: CAISESLAGSSYEQYF. Here the CDR3 DNA reads TGTGCCATCAGTGAGTCGCTAGCGGGGAGCTCCTACGAGCAGTACTTC.

V is TRBV2 and J is TRBJ2-7; D remains ambiguous. V was clipped by 2 bases and J by 4 bases, with 27 bases between them. Germline V gives CDR1 SNHLY, CDR2 FYNNEI. The CDR3 has 19 amino acids. The CDR3 sequence is CASSEITAKPSREAYEQYF. Written as DNA, the CDR3 is TGTGCCAGCAGTGAAATTACAGCCAAACCCTCTCGCGAAGCTTACGAGCAGTACTTC.